This T cell receptor (beta chain) originates from a study of blood T cell repertoires in COVID-19 (TCRdb year 2020). Context from the whole study: Collaborator samples came from the United States, Italy and Spain and covered acute and convalescent phases of COVID-19. The prospective study material was composed of cDNA or gDNA derived from T cells, B-cell-depleted T cells, or PBMCs. Subjects who had been exposed to COVID-19, were actively infected with it, or had recovered from it provided the deeply sampled blood TCRbeta repertoires that made up the dataset. The repertoires were released in a freely available public database intended as a resource for research on the immune response to SARS-CoV-2. The samples were drawn from the first 160 participants of the ongoing ImmuneRACE study and from 1,200 or so subjects provided by 6 global collaborators. A de-identified subject ID, COVID-19 status, age in years and sex were almost always included in the sample metadata. HLA class I and class II types, where available, came from metadata supplied by the sample provider rather than from assay-based typing.

Enrolling through a virtual design, the prospective study's participants ranged in age from about 18 to 89 years and lived across more than 20 United States geographic areas. To assign participants to cohorts, the prospective study relied on clinical history that participants themselves reported in a screening survey and a study questionnaire. Recovered participants in ImmuneRACE Cohort 3 were defined by two consecutive negative NP/OP PCR tests, clearance by a healthcare professional, or resolution of symptoms. Each participant in the prospective study had whole blood, serum and a nasopharyngeal or oropharyngeal swab collected by mobile phlebotomists. Over a roughly 2-month period, participants in the prospective study had the option of providing additional blood draws and questionnaires. Blood samples from the prospective study were shipped frozen or at room temperature prior to DNA extraction.

Of note for this clone: Its antigen remains undetermined. Base qualities are missing; no much larger clone stands one base away.

The immunoSEQ Assay, a bias-controlled multiplex PCR, was used to amplify TCRbeta CDR3 regions from genomic DNA. As for the authors' bioinformatics: Nucleated cell counts per sample were estimated from amplification of reference gene primers within the assay. To quantify the absolute abundance of each unique TCRbeta CDR3 rearrangement, sequence reads were collapsed and filtered. For each sample, productive Simpson clonality was calculated by taking the square root of Simpson's diversity index across productive rearrangements. TCRdb took over this immuneACCESS table, retaining in-frame rearrangements with V and J assigned. Such tables are incomplete; in checked studies, under half of the missing clones stem from an unresolved V gene, and the remainder is unexplained. D and trimming come from the DNA, and the V and J calls and clone size come from that table. The sample data list fewer than 350,000 clones, and 85% of these were observed just once. The ten largest clones represent roughly 2.6% of the sample.

Trimming leaves V shorter by 5 bases and J shorter by 4 bases, with the junction holding 8 bases beyond the gene matches. Sequences SGHTA (CDR1) and FQGNSA (CDR2) are obtained from the germline V gene. The CDR3 sequence holds 16 residues, the cysteine and phenylalanine included. The CDR3 DNA has 48 bases and is translated from base 1. Study-wide findings and limitations: The amount of clinical and demographic metadata varied by source and participant and was provided uncurated.

Material for sequencing was PBMCs or T cells enriched from blood (not recorded which). The origin of this receptor is a woman between 50 and 59 years old who had recovered from COVID-19. In this chain, TRBV7-2 is recombined with TRBJ2-5; the junction holds 12 bases that match TRBD2. The DNA reads as follows: TGTGCCAGCAGCCTGACTAGCGGGAGAGATCGAGAGACCCAGTACTTC. Its amino acids are CASSLTSGRDRETQYF.